A selection of T cell receptor beta chains follows, all from one sample in a study of regulatory T cells in long-lasting Graves disease. MiXCR, run by TCRdb on the multiplex PCR reads, gives a single entry per CDR3 protein. The table records roughly 300,000 distinct CDR3 sequences, roughly a fifth of them present only once. The source was peripheral blood mononuclear cells (PBMCs), collected when the disease was refractory, from a patient treated with antithyroid drugs. Source of these receptors: a female donor with Graves disease. Each CDR3 is given with its conserved first and last residue. The D gene is left open where the match is weak. Size values are once, few and many counts, or a class for expanded clones, and some rows have none.

d_call clone_size j_call v_call cdr3_aa cdr3_nt
NA many TRBJ1-4 TRBV27 CASSLTGPLGEKLFF TGTGCCAGCAGTTTAACCGGGCCGCTAGGCGAAAAACTGTTTTTT
TRBD1 few TRBJ1-5 TRBV6-1 CASRPRTGGATRPQHF TGTGCCAGCAGGCCCAGGACAGGGGGTGCAACGAGGCCCCAGCATTTT
NA once TRBJ2-7 TRBV30 CAWSAGQGVSHEQYF TGTGCCTGGAGTGCGGGGCAGGGAGTCTCCCACGAGCAGTACTTC
NA many TRBJ2-7 TRBV30 CAWSTRTYEQYF TGTGCCTGGAGTACAAGAACCTACGAGCAGTACTTC
NA few TRBJ2-7 TRBV4-3 CASSRRAGYEQYF TGTGCCAGCAGTCGTCGAGCAGGCTACGAGCAGTACTTC
NA NA TRBJ2-2 TRBV9 CASSPTGPTNTGELFF TGTGCCAGCAGCCCTACAGGGCCGACTAACACCGGGGAGCTGTTTTTT
NA NA TRBJ2-1 TRBV7-2 CASSREATPDERQFF TGTGCCAGCAGTAGGGAGGCTACCCCGGACGAGAGGCAGTTCTTC
TRBD2 NA TRBJ2-7 TRBV3-1 CASSQMAGGPSYEQYF TGTGCCAGCAGCCAAATGGCGGGAGGGCCCTCCTACGAGCAGTACTTC
NA few TRBJ1-2 TRBV9 CASSVGAF TGTGCCAGCAGCGTAGGGGCCTTC
NA many TRBJ1-1 TRBV2 CASSDLGNMNTEAFF TGTGCCAGCAGTGATTTGGGGAATATGAACACTGAAGCTTTCTTT
NA many TRBJ1-1 TRBV10-3 CAISDGGKDTEAFF TGTGCCATCAGTGATGGGGGCAAGGACACTGAAGCTTTCTTT
TRBD1 NA TRBJ2-2 TRBV19 CASSADRGAGELFF TGTGCCAGTAGCGCTGACAGGGGGGCCGGGGAGCTGTTTTTT
TRBD1 few TRBJ1-1 TRBV11-2 CASSSSTDRAGTEAFF TGTGCCAGCAGCTCTTCGACAGACAGGGCGGGCACTGAAGCTTTCTTT
NA many TRBJ1-2 TRBV9 CASSDEVQSLGGYTF TGTGCCAGCAGCGACGAAGTACAGAGCCTTGGTGGCTACACCTTC
NA many TRBJ2-7 TRBV11-2 CASSLGLALAYEQYF TGTGCCAGCAGCTTAGGTTTAGCCTTGGCCTACGAGCAGTACTTC